The 22 T cell receptor beta chains in this list originate from one sample, sequenced in a study of cytomegalovirus exposure and HLA in healthy donors. The PCR was carried out with 60 Vbeta primers and 13 Jbeta primers. Profiling relied on immunoSEQ multiplex PCR, and the TCRdb table lists in-frame clones only, not all of them. This table holds 90,000 to 100,000 clones, roughly two thirds found once. The specimen sequenced was PBMCs. Receptors originate from a man aged 45-60 years in good health and CMV-seronegative.

This clone was detected a few times. The CDR3 coding sequence is TGTGCCAGCAGCGTAGCAGGGGGCATAAATGAGCAGTTCTTC. Translating gives CASSVAGGINEQFF. V is TRBV9 and J is TRBJ2-1; 8 nucleotides line up with TRBD1. The CDR3 is made up of 14 amino acids. CDR1 and CDR2 (germline): SGDLS, YYNGEE. V trimming: 0 bases; J trimming: 7 bases; junction bases outside the gene matches: 3.

This clone was seen a few times. CDR3 bases: TGTGCCATCAGTGCCTCGTCAGGAAATCAGCCCCAGCATTTT. This gives the protein CAISASSGNQPQHF. V and J are TRBV10-3 and TRBJ1-5; D remains unclear. This CDR3 is 14 amino acids long. Germline V CDR1 and CDR2: ENHRY, SYGVKD. Trimming removed 4 bases from V and 4 bases from J, with 11 bases in between.

This clone has only a few counts. V gene TRBV7-6 combines with J gene TRBJ2-2; TRBD1 agrees at 9 bases. After removal of 5 bases from V and 7 bases from J, the junction contained 5 bases not matched to a gene. The CDR3 runs to 14 residues. CDR1 and CDR2 (germline): SGHVS, FNYEAQ. The chain's CDR3 is CASSPQGAGGELFF. CDR3 bases: TGTGCCAGCAGCCCACAGGGGGCGGGCGGGGAGCTGTTTTTT.

The chain carries TRBV5-1 and TRBJ2-1, with 9 nucleotides matching TRBD2. Looked up from germline, CDR1 is SGHRS and CDR2 is YFSETQ. Trimming at V came to 5 bases and at J to 2 bases, leaving 8 bases not matched to a gene. There are 16 residues in the CDR3. Written as DNA, the CDR3 is TGCGCCAGCAGTCCGTACAGCGGGGGGACCTACAATGAGCAGTTCTTC. Its protein is CASSPYSGGTYNEQFF.

This sequence joins TRBV18 and TRBJ1-5; the D gene is possibly TRBD1 (6 bases). CDR3 length: 16 residues. V was trimmed by 2 bases and J by 2 bases, leaving 13 bases between them. CDR1 KGHSH and CDR2 LQKENI come from the germline V gene. DNA of the CDR3: TGTGCCAGCTCACCAGCGGGGGGGCTTCGCAATCAGCCCCAGCATTTT. Its translation: CASSPAGGLRNQPQHF. Based on the CDR3 plus reference TRBV18 and TRBJ1-5, the full variable domain is NAGVMQNPRHLVRRRGQEARLRCSPMKGHSHVYWYRQLPEEGLKFMVYLQKENIIDESGMPKERFSAEFPKEGPSILRIQQVVRGDSAAYFCASSPAGGLRNQPQHFGDGTRLSIL.

The chain joins TRBV11-2 to TRBJ2-1; 7 nucleotides line up with TRBD1. The CDR3 spans 14 residues. CDR1 and CDR2 (germline): SGHAT, FQNNGV. V lost 1 base, J lost 8 bases, and 5 bases stayed unmatched. CDR3 region: CASSLVRGPHEQFF. CDR3 nucleotides: TGTGCCAGCAGCTTAGTGAGGGGGCCCCATGAGCAGTTCTTC.

The rearrangement links TRBV28 to TRBJ1-6; TRBD1 is a possible D gene (6 bases). V was shortened by 7 bases and J by 9 bases, with 19 bases between the two germline ends. CDR1 MDHEN and CDR2 SYDVKM come from the germline V gene. The CDR3 contains 15 residues. CDR3 protein: CASTTLNPRGSPLHF. DNA of the CDR3: TGTGCCAGCACCACGTTGAACCCCAGGGGTTCACCCCTCCACTTT. Drawing the rest from reference TRBV28 and TRBJ1-6, the complete variable domain is DVKVTQSSRYLVKRTGEKVFLECVQDMDHENMFWYRQDPGLGLRLIYFSYDVKMKEKGDIPEGYSVSREKKERFSLILESASTNQTSMYLCASTTLNPRGSPLHFGNGTRLTVT.

V usage is TRBV10-3 and J usage is TRBJ2-1, with 12 bases lining up with TRBD2. The CDR3 has 13 residues. V dropped 9 bases and J dropped 3; count of bases not matched to a gene: 0. Germline V gives CDR1 ENHRY, CDR2 SYGVKD. The CDR3 DNA reads TGTGCCATGACTAGCGGGAGCTACAATGAGCAGTTCTTC. It codes for CAMTSGSYNEQFF.

This chain joins TRBV18 and TRBJ1-5, with TRBD1 matching 10 bases. Germline V gives CDR1 KGHSH, CDR2 LQKENI. The CDR3 sequence is 17 residues long. V shed 3 bases, J shed 1 base, and the junction held 6 bases outside the gene matches. CDR3 in amino acids: CASSPLGQGGSNQPQHF. CDR3 bases: TGTGCCAGCTCACCTCTCGGACAGGGGGGAAGCAATCAGCCCCAGCATTTT.

The rearrangement uses TRBV7-2 and TRBJ2-5, with 7 bases lining up with TRBD1. Germline V gives CDR1 SGHTA, CDR2 FQGNSA. The CDR3 extends over 14 amino acids. V trimming: 4 bases; J trimming: 1 base; junction bases outside the gene matches: 3. The CDR3 bases are TGTGCCAGCAGCTCACAGGGGCTCCAAGAGACCCAGTACTTC. Its translation: CASSSQGLQETQYF.

The chain recombines TRBV7-9 with TRBJ2-3, with 14 nucleotides matching TRBD2. The CDR3 length is 15 residues. The germline V gene encodes CDR1 SEHNR and CDR2 FQNEAQ (reference sequence). The V segment lost 3 bases and the J segment 7 bases; nucleotides outside the gene matches: 3. The CDR3 nucleotides are TGTGCCAGCAGCTTGACTAGCGGGGGGGCAAATACGCAGTATTTT. As protein: CASSLTSGGANTQYF.

This sequence joins TRBV10-2 and TRBJ1-5; a possible D gene is TRBD1 (5 bases). This CDR3 is 14 amino acids long. The V and J ends lost 8 bases and 3 bases respectively, with 14 bases between them. Germline lookup yields CDR1 WSHSY and CDR2 SAAADI. CDR3 sequence: CASRSDRFNQPQHF. The CDR3 DNA reads as TGCGCCAGCCGATCCGACAGATTCAATCAGCCCCAGCATTTT.

This chain joins TRBV6-5 and TRBJ2-7; 8 bases line up with TRBD1. Germline V CDR1 and CDR2: MNHEY, SVGAGI. The CDR3 is 14 amino acids. The junction had 12 bases not matched to a gene; V was cut back by 7 bases and J by 7 bases. The CDR3 protein is CASTPDRGGWEQYF. The CDR3, as DNA: TGTGCCAGCACTCCCGACAGGGGAGGTTGGGAGCAGTACTTC.

The chain links TRBV6-1 to TRBJ2-5, with TRBD2 matching 7 bases. The end of the DNA is better explained by TRBJ2-7, so the J call may be wrong. This CDR3 region has 14 residues. CDR1 and CDR2 from the germline V gene are MNHNS and SASEGT. The DNA of the CDR3 is TGTGCCAGCAGGACCATCGGGGGGACCTACGAGCAGTACTTC. Amino acids: CASRTIGGTYEQYF.

The V gene is TRBV5-1, the J gene TRBJ2-3; D call uncertain. Trimming took off 4 bases at V and 6 bases at J, with 9 bases between the two ends. This CDR3 is built from 12 residues. The germline V gene has CDR1 SGHRS and CDR2 YFSETQ. For the CDR3, the DNA is TGCGCCAGCAGCCACTCTACGGATACGCAGTATTTT. This encodes CASSHSTDTQYF.

This clone showed up just a few times. The CDR3 loop is CASKKWRAGDYGYTF. The DNA of the CDR3 is TGTGCCAGCAAGAAATGGCGGGCGGGGGACTATGGCTACACCTTC. V usage is TRBV28 and J usage is TRBJ1-2, with D perhaps matching TRBD1 (5 bases). The CDR3 contains 15 residues. Trimming took off 7 bases at V and 3 bases at J, with 18 bases between the two ends. The germline V gene encodes CDR1 MDHEN and CDR2 SYDVKM.

The table lists this clone with a count of one. J is TRBJ2-7 and V is TRBV11-2; 7 positions agree with TRBD1. Unmatched junction bases numbered 7, after V lost 4 bases and J lost 1 base. The CDR3 has 15 residues. Germline V lookup: CDR1 SGHAT, CDR2 FQNNGV. Here the CDR3 DNA reads TGTGCCAGCAGCTCCCTGGGACAGCTTTCCTACGAGCAGTACTTC. Its translation is CASSSLGQLSYEQYF.

This clone was seen a single time. The rearrangement joins TRBV5-4 to TRBJ2-3; D possibly corresponds to TRBD2 (5 bases). CDR1 SGHNT and CDR2 YYREEE come from the germline V gene (reference sequence). CDR3 length: 12 amino acids. V was pared by 2 bases and J by 7 bases, with 8 bases between. CDR3: CASSFGLHTQYF. For the CDR3, the DNA is TGTGCCAGCAGCTTCGGACTTCATACGCAGTATTTT.

The rearrangement uses TRBV18 and TRBJ1-5; a possible D gene is TRBD1 (5 bases). The V and J ends lost 3 bases and 2 bases respectively, with 8 bases between them. The CDR3 is made up of 14 amino acids. Germline V gene data show CDR1 as KGHSH and CDR2 as LQKENI. The DNA for the CDR3 is TGTGCCAGCTCACCGACAGACCGCAATCAGCCCCAGCATTTT. It translates to CASSPTDRNQPQHF.

The chain joins TRBV7-6 to TRBJ2-7; TRBD2 is a possible D gene (7 bases). The germline gives CDR1 SGHVS, CDR2 FNYEAQ. The CDR3 sequence is 14 residues long. V lost 7 bases, J lost 2 bases, and 15 bases lay in between. The CDR3 nucleotides are TGTGCCAGCAACGCCGCGGGGGCGACCTACGAGCAGTACTTC. Translation: CASNAAGATYEQYF.

This clone was picked up a small number of times. The chain employs TRBV28 and TRBJ2-1, with 11 nucleotides matching TRBD1. The junction had 3 bases not matched to a gene; V was cut back by 2 bases and J by 0 bases. This CDR3 comprises 17 residues. CDR1 is MDHEN and CDR2 is SYDVKM in the germline V gene. The CDR3 nucleotides are TGTGCCAGCAGTTTACCTGGACAGGGGGCCTCCTACAATGAGCAGTTCTTC. The encoded protein is CASSLPGQGASYNEQFF.

This rearrangement joins TRBV10-3 to TRBJ1-2, with TRBD1 matching 8 bases. With 6 bases clipped from V and 1 base from J, the junction kept 10 bases outside the gene matches. This CDR3 has 16 amino acids. Germline CDR1 ENHRY, CDR2 SYGVKD. As DNA, the CDR3 is TGTGCCATCAGCGAATTCCGGGACAGGAATAACTATGGCTACACCTTC. Amino acids: CAISEFRDRNNYGYTF.